These T cell receptor beta chains were read from a single sample in a study of blood T cell repertoires in COVID-19. Generated by immunoSEQ multiplex PCR, the TCRdb table keeps only in-frame clones and is missing some. The sample consists of 43,000 or so clones, around nine tenths of them appearing once. The sequenced material came from peripheral blood. The receptors shown here come from a human donor in a cohort sampled during active COVID-19. Both conserved end residues are part of each CDR3. The order of the fields is V gene, D gene, clone size, J gene, CDR3 protein, CDR3 DNA. D genes are given only for firm matches. The size field is filled for only some rows; it gives once, few, many or a size class.

>TRBV5-4|TRBD1|.|TRBJ2-2
CASSNRDRGLRGELFF
TGTGCCAGCAGCAACCGGGACAGGGGGCTTCGCGGGGAGCTGTTTTTT
>TRBV27|TRBD2|few|TRBJ2-2
CASSSAGGRVGELFF
TGTGCCAGCAGTTCAGCGGGAGGCCGGGTCGGGGAGCTGTTTTTT
>TRBV7-2|TRBD2|.|TRBJ2-4
CASSLKVGGVDIQYF
TGTGCCAGCAGCTTAAAGGTGGGGGGGGTGGACATTCAGTACTTC
>TRBV5-1|.|.|TRBJ1-5
CASSLTGNSNQPQHF
TGCGCCAGCAGCTTGACAGGGAACAGCAATCAGCCCCAGCATTTT
>TRBV6-2/TRBV6-3|TRBD1|.|TRBJ2-1
CASSSQGTNEQFF
TGTGCCAGCAGTTCACAGGGGACCAATGAGCAGTTCTTC
>TRBV4-1|.|.|TRBJ2-1
CASSQGGDFSYNEQFF
TGCGCCAGCAGCCAAGGGGGGGACTTCTCCTACAATGAGCAGTTCTTC
>TRBV19|TRBD2|.|TRBJ2-1
CASSIQSGGGFNEQFF
TGTGCCAGTAGTATTCAGTCTGGCGGGGGTTTCAATGAGCAGTTCTTC
>TRBV5-1|TRBD2|.|TRBJ2-3
CASSLVRLAGTDTQYF
TGCGCCAGCAGCTTGGTGAGGCTAGCGGGCACAGATACGCAGTATTTT
>TRBV4-3|TRBD1|.|TRBJ1-2
CASSQDFPQGGLYGYTF
TGCGCCAGCAGCCAAGATTTTCCGCAGGGGGGACTTTATGGCTACACCTTC
>TRBV9|.|.|TRBJ2-2
CASSVAGMNTGELFF
TGTGCCAGCAGCGTAGCGGGGATGAACACCGGGGAGCTGTTTTTT
>TRBV24-1|TRBD1|.|TRBJ2-4
CATSEGGTGKKNIQYF
TGTGCCACCAGTGAAGGTGGGACAGGGAAGAAAAACATTCAGTACTTC
>TRBV7-2|TRBD1|.|TRBJ1-1
CASSFGTGGNTEAFF
TGTGCCAGCAGCTTTGGTACAGGGGGCAACACTGAAGCTTTCTTT
>TRBV6-2/TRBV6-3|.|.|TRBJ2-7
CASSYAVAQYF
TGTGCCAGCAGTTACGCGGTGGCGCAGTACTTC
>TRBV11-2|.|.|TRBJ1-1
CASSYTQNTEAFF
TGTGCCAGCAGCTATACACAGAACACTGAAGCTTTCTTT
>TRBV5-4|TRBD2|.|TRBJ2-3
CASSLGSLGGRSTDTQYF
TGTGCCAGCAGCTTGGGATCTCTAGGCGGGAGAAGTACAGATACGCAGTATTTT
>TRBV7-9|.|few|TRBJ1-1
CASSLDREAFF
TGTGCCAGCAGCTTAGACAGGGAAGCTTTCTTT
>TRBV28|.|.|TRBJ1-4
CASTIRFLEKLFF
TGTGCCAGCACGATACGGTTTTTAGAAAAACTGTTTTTT
>TRBV6-4|TRBD2|.|TRBJ2-3
CASSDSTSGGGTDTQYF
TGTGCCAGCAGTGACTCAACTAGCGGGGGAGGGACAGATACGCAGTATTTT
>TRBV19|.|.|TRBJ1-1
CASSYFPQGQSEAFF
TGTGCCAGTAGTTACTTCCCACAGGGCCAATCTGAAGCTTTCTTT
>TRBV28|TRBD1|.|TRBJ1-1
CASSLSNDRGGKSEAFF
TGTGCCAGCAGTTTATCCAACGACAGGGGGGGGAAGAGTGAAGCTTTCTTT
>TRBV7-3|.|.|TRBJ2-2
CASSSTRDTGELFF
TGTGCCAGCAGCTCCACCCGGGACACCGGGGAGCTGTTTTTT
>TRBV29-1|.|.|TRBJ2-5
CSVVYNQETQYF
TGCAGCGTTGTTTACAACCAAGAGACCCAGTACTTC
>TRBV19|TRBD1|.|TRBJ2-7
CASSSHSQGLEQYF
TGTGCCAGTAGTTCGCACTCACAGGGGTTAGAGCAGTACTTC
>TRBV7-2|.|.|TRBJ1-3
CASSLVGGYSGNTIYF
TGTGCCAGCAGCTTAGTTGGCGGATACTCTGGAAACACCATATATTTT
>TRBV3-1/TRBV3-2|.|.|TRBJ2-7
CASSQDLLYEQYF
TGTGCCAGCAGCCAAGATCTATTGTACGAGCAGTACTTC
>TRBV4-3|.|.|TRBJ1-2
CASSQAGTSNYGYTF
TGCGCCAGCAGCCAAGCCGGGACATCTAACTATGGCTACACCTTC
>TRBV11-1|.|.|TRBJ1-1
CASSLIISEAFF
TGTGCCAGCAGCTTAATAATCTCTGAAGCTTTCTTT
>TRBV13|.|.|TRBJ1-4
CASSLGPQGGNEKLFF
TGTGCCAGCAGCTTAGGCCCACAGGGCGGCAATGAAAAACTGTTTTTT
>TRBV28|TRBD1|.|TRBJ1-2
CASRWGQGPYGYTF
TGTGCCAGCAGATGGGGACAGGGCCCATATGGCTACACCTTC
>TRBV4-1|.|.|TRBJ2-6
CASSPQLSRGSGANVLTF
TGCGCCAGCAGCCCCCAGTTAAGTCGCGGCTCTGGGGCCAACGTCCTGACTTTC
>TRBV3-1/TRBV3-2|TRBD1|.|TRBJ1-1
CASSTGQGRTEAFF
TGTGCCAGCAGCACGGGACAGGGGCGTACTGAAGCTTTCTTT
>TRBV7-2|TRBD1|few|TRBJ1-6
CASSYSLVQGSNSPLHF
TGTGCCAGCAGCTACAGCCTAGTACAGGGGTCCAATTCACCCCTCCACTTT
>TRBV20-1|TRBD2|.|TRBJ2-1
CSASKHGGANEQFF
TGCAGTGCTAGTAAACACGGGGGGGCCAATGAGCAGTTCTTC
>TRBV5-4|TRBD1|.|TRBJ2-7
CASSLLAGTGVHEQYF
TGTGCCAGCAGCTTGCTTGCCGGGACAGGGGTCCACGAGCAGTACTTC
>TRBV7-9|.|.|TRBJ1-1
CASSVTTGGNTEAFF
TGTGCCAGCAGCGTAACCACGGGGGGGAACACTGAAGCTTTCTTT
>TRBV30|TRBD2|once|TRBJ2-7
CAWSVTSGISYEQYF
TGTGCCTGGAGTGTCACTAGCGGCATCTCCTACGAGCAGTACTTC
>TRBV20-1|.|.|TRBJ1-2
CRQGGNYGYTF
TGCAGACAGGGAGGGAACTATGGCTACACCTTC
>TRBV3-1/TRBV3-2|.|.|TRBJ2-1
CASSQILHFYNEQFF
TGTGCCAGCAGCCAAATTTTGCACTTCTACAATGAGCAGTTCTTC
>TRBV10-3|.|few|TRBJ2-2
CAISESANGELFF
TGTGCCATCAGTGAGTCAGCAAACGGGGAGCTGTTTTTT
>TRBV5-4|TRBD2|few|TRBJ2-7
CASSFPGTNSYEQYF
TGTGCCAGCAGCTTTCCCGGGACTAACTCCTACGAGCAGTACTTC
>TRBV30|TRBD2|once|TRBJ2-7
CAWSPTGGSYEQYF
TGTGCCTGGAGTCCCACGGGGGGATCCTACGAGCAGTACTTC
>TRBV6-4|.|.|TRBJ2-3
CASSDLLTDTQYF
TGTGCCAGCAGTGACTTATTGACAGATACGCAGTATTTT
>TRBV27|.|.|TRBJ1-5
CASSLLGGPNQPQHF
TGTGCCAGCAGTTTATTAGGCGGCCCCAATCAGCCCCAGCATTTT
>TRBV27|TRBD2|.|TRBJ2-5
CASTGGSLQETQYF
TGTGCCAGCACGGGGGGTAGCCTCCAAGAGACCCAGTACTTC
>TRBV7-3|TRBD2|.|TRBJ2-2
CASSPGLAGVNTGELFF
TGTGCCAGCAGCCCTGGACTAGCGGGAGTAAACACCGGGGAGCTGTTTTTT
>TRBV28|.|.|TRBJ2-7
CASSLEEREQYF
TGTGCCAGCAGTTTAGAAGAGAGGGAGCAGTACTTC
>TRBV4-1|TRBD2|.|TRBJ2-1
CASSPSRLAGAGKQFF
TGCGCCAGCAGCCCCTCTCGACTAGCGGGAGCGGGGAAGCAGTTCTTC
>TRBV20-1|.|few|TRBJ2-1
CSASWGETLYNEQFF
TGCAGTGCTAGTTGGGGGGAGACTCTATACAATGAGCAGTTCTTC
>TRBV11-2|.|.|TRBJ1-1
CASSPGLTNTEAFF
TGTGCCAGCAGCCCGGGACTGACGAACACTGAAGCTTTCTTT
>TRBV9|.|.|TRBJ2-5
CASSFRAVEGQETQYF
TGTGCCAGCAGCTTCCGGGCGGTCGAGGGACAAGAGACCCAGTACTTC
>TRBV6-5|TRBD1|.|TRBJ2-7
CASSWTGLTDEQYF
TGTGCCAGCAGCTGGACAGGCCTAACCGACGAGCAGTACTTC
>TRBV30|TRBD1|.|TRBJ1-2
CAWSADRGNYGYTF
TGTGCCTGGAGTGCCGACAGGGGAAACTATGGCTACACCTTC
>TRBV27|TRBD2|.|TRBJ2-7
CASSLSLAGAYEQYF
TGTGCCAGCAGTTTAAGCCTAGCGGGAGCTTACGAGCAGTACTTC
>TRBV5-6|TRBD1|.|TRBJ1-1
CASSRDRETEAFF
TGTGCCAGCAGCAGGGACAGGGAAACTGAAGCTTTCTTT
>TRBV6-6|TRBD1|once|TRBJ1-1
CASSQTGGEGTEAFF
TGTGCCAGCAGCCAGACAGGGGGCGAGGGCACTGAAGCTTTCTTT
>TRBV19|.|few|TRBJ1-6
CASSPTGYGSPLHF
TGTGCCAGTAGTCCCACAGGATACGGTTCACCCCTCCACTTT
>TRBV28|TRBD2|.|TRBJ2-7
CASSFAASGSYEQYF
TGTGCCAGCAGTTTCGCGGCTAGCGGATCCTACGAGCAGTACTTC
>TRBV13|TRBD2|.|TRBJ2-1
CASSGTRGLARDEQFF
TGTGCCAGCAGCGGGACCCGTGGACTAGCCCGCGATGAGCAGTTCTTC
>TRBV5-4|TRBD1|.|TRBJ1-4
CASSPKTGTDEKLFF
TGTGCCAGCAGCCCCAAAACCGGGACAGATGAAAAACTGTTTTTT